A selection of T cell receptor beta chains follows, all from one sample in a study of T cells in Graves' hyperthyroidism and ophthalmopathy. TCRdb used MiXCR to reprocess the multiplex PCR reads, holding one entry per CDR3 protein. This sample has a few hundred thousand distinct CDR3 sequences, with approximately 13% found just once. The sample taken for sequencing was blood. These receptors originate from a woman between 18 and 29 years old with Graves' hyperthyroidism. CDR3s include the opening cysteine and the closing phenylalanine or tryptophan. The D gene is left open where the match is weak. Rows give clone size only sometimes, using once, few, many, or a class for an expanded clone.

DNA: TGTGCCAGCATTCCTATAGGTGGCACTACTTACGAGCAGTACTTC
CDR3: CASIPIGGTTYEQYF
length: 15
size: many
V: TRBV7-9
J: TRBJ2-7
D: .

DNA: TGCAGCCTGGAGGGGGCTCCCGCTGGCTATGGCTACACCTTC
CDR3: CSLEGAPAGYGYTF
length: 14
size: .
V: TRBV20-1
J: TRBJ1-2
D: TRBD1

DNA: TGTGCCAGCAGCCAAGATGGGACAGGAAATCAGCCCCAGCATTTT
CDR3: CASSQDGTGNQPQHF
length: 15
size: many
V: TRBV3-1
J: TRBJ1-5
D: TRBD1

DNA: TGTGCCACCAGCATCCGGACTAGCTCAAACACCGGGGAGCTGTTTTTT
CDR3: CATSIRTSSNTGELFF
length: 16
size: once
V: TRBV15
J: TRBJ2-2
D: TRBD2

DNA: TGTGCCAGTGGCGAGGGAGTCCAGCCCCAGCATTTT
CDR3: CASGEGVQPQHF
length: 12
size: many
V: TRBV2
J: TRBJ1-5
D: .

DNA: TGTGCCAGCAGTTACCCAGGGGAGCGCGGCTACACCTTC
CDR3: CASSYPGERGYTF
length: 13
size: few
V: TRBV6-2/TRBV6-3
J: TRBJ1-2
D: .

DNA: TGTGCCAGCAGCTATGGACTAGCGCTAAACACAGATACGCAGTATTTT
CDR3: CASSYGLALNTDTQYF
length: 16
size: .
V: TRBV5-4
J: TRBJ2-3
D: TRBD2

DNA: TGTGCCAGCAGTTCCCTTCGAGGGGCTCAGCCCCAGCATTTT
CDR3: CASSSLRGAQPQHF
length: 14
size: many
V: TRBV12-3/TRBV12-4
J: TRBJ1-5
D: .

DNA: TGCAGCGTGGGCGGTACAGGGGGCTATGGCTACACCTTC
CDR3: CSVGGTGGYGYTF
length: 13
size: many
V: TRBV29-1
J: TRBJ1-2
D: TRBD1

DNA: TGCAGTGCTAGAGCCCCTAGCGGGGGGAATGAGCAGTTCTTC
CDR3: CSARAPSGGNEQFF
length: 14
size: .
V: TRBV20-1
J: TRBJ2-1
D: TRBD2

DNA: TGTGCCGGCAGGCCGGGTTTCACCTACGAGCAGTACTTC
CDR3: CAGRPGFTYEQYF
length: 13
size: many
V: TRBV2
J: TRBJ2-7
D: .

DNA: TGTGCCAGTAGTTCCGGACTAGGCAGAGAGCAGTTCTTC
CDR3: CASSSGLGREQFF
length: 13
size: few
V: TRBV19
J: TRBJ2-1
D: TRBD2

DNA: TGTGCCAGCAGCCTAGCGGGAGGGCCCTCAAATGAGCAGTTCTTC
CDR3: CASSLAGGPSNEQFF
length: 15
size: many
V: TRBV12-3/TRBV12-4
J: TRBJ2-1
D: TRBD2

DNA: TGTGCCAGCAGTGAAACAGAGAACTCGGATCCTGATACGCAGTATTTT
CDR3: CASSETENSDPDTQYF
length: 16
size: many
V: TRBV2
J: TRBJ2-3
D: .

DNA: TGTGCCAGCAGTACGGGACTAGCGGCTCACTCCTACAATGAGCAGTTCTTC
CDR3: CASSTGLAAHSYNEQFF
length: 17
size: many
V: TRBV28
J: TRBJ2-1
D: TRBD2

DNA: TGTGCCAGCAGCCCGGACCTGCTAGAGACCCAGTACTTC
CDR3: CASSPDLLETQYF
length: 13
size: .
V: TRBV12-3/TRBV12-4
J: TRBJ2-5
D: .

DNA: TGCGCCAGCAGTGAACCCCGAAGCGAGCAGTACTTC
CDR3: CASSEPRSEQYF
length: 12
size: many
V: TRBV5-1
J: TRBJ2-7
D: .

DNA: TGTGCCAGCAGCACCGGGACAGGGCATTCTTCTGGAAACACCATATATTTT
CDR3: CASSTGTGHSSGNTIYF
length: 17
size: many
V: TRBV6-1
J: TRBJ1-3
D: TRBD1

DNA: TGTACCAGCAGCTTTGCTGGGGCGGGTCTCTACAATGAGCAGTTCTTC
CDR3: CTSSFAGAGLYNEQFF
length: 16
size: many
V: TRBV7-8
J: TRBJ2-1
D: .

DNA: TGCAGTGCGCACGGCGGGAGATTTTACGAGCAGTACTTC
CDR3: CSAHGGRFYEQYF
length: 13
size: few
V: TRBV20-1
J: TRBJ2-7
D: TRBD2

DNA: TGTGCCACCAGGGGGTGGATCTTGTACCAAGAGACCCAGTACTTC
CDR3: CATRGWILYQETQYF
length: 15
size: many
V: TRBV28
J: TRBJ2-5
D: TRBD1

DNA: TGTGCCAGCAGCTTAGGCCTCATCGGGACAGCTGATGAAAAACTGTTTTTT
CDR3: CASSLGLIGTADEKLFF
length: 17
size: few
V: TRBV13
J: TRBJ1-4
D: TRBD1

DNA: TGTGCCAGTAGTATAAGCCCGGGAGAGCAGTACTTC
CDR3: CASSISPGEQYF
length: 12
size: .
V: TRBV19
J: TRBJ2-7
D: .

DNA: TGTGCCAGCAGCCCGCCACTAGCGGGAGATCCAGATACGCAGTATTTT
CDR3: CASSPPLAGDPDTQYF
length: 16
size: once
V: TRBV9
J: TRBJ2-3
D: TRBD2

DNA: TGCGCCAGCAGCCATATACAGGGCGGACAGCCCCAGCATTTT
CDR3: CASSHIQGGQPQHF
length: 14
size: many
V: TRBV4-1
J: TRBJ1-5
D: .

DNA: TGCAGCGGCCTGCAGGGGGCCGTCTCCTACAATGAGCAGTTCTTC
CDR3: CSGLQGAVSYNEQFF
length: 15
size: .
V: TRBV29-1
J: TRBJ2-1
D: TRBD1

DNA: TGTGCCAGCAGTCAACTAGCGGGAGGAGGGTACGAGCAGTACTTC
CDR3: CASSQLAGGGYEQYF
length: 15
size: many
V: TRBV12-3/TRBV12-4
J: TRBJ2-7
D: TRBD2

DNA: TGCAGTGCTAGTGTACCCGGAAGGAACACCGGGGAGCTGTTTTTT
CDR3: CSASVPGRNTGELFF
length: 15
size: many
V: TRBV20-1
J: TRBJ2-2
D: .

DNA: TGTGCCACCAGTGATAAACTAGCGGCCGTTCCCTACGAGCAGTACTTC
CDR3: CATSDKLAAVPYEQYF
length: 16
size: .
V: TRBV27
J: TRBJ2-7
D: TRBD2

DNA: TGTGCCAGCAGTTACGGAGTGGGTAGCGGGAGTGGATCAGATACGCAGTATTTT
CDR3: CASSYGVGSGSGSDTQYF
length: 18
size: .
V: TRBV6-5
J: TRBJ2-3
D: TRBD2

DNA: TGTGCCAGCAGTTTATCGGACTTACAAGCGGGCTACACCTTC
CDR3: CASSLSDLQAGYTF
length: 14
size: many
V: TRBV28
J: TRBJ1-2
D: .

DNA: TGTGCCAGCAGCGTAGGGGAGAGGGGCACTGAAGCTTTCTTT
CDR3: CASSVGERGTEAFF
length: 14
size: many
V: TRBV6-2/TRBV6-3
J: TRBJ1-1
D: .

DNA: TGCGCCAGCAGCCAAGAATCGGGGGCAGTAAGTGGGGAGCTGTTTTTT
CDR3: CASSQESGAVSGELFF
length: 16
size: few
V: TRBV4-3
J: TRBJ2-2
D: .

DNA: TGTGCCAGCAGTTCAACAGGGTTCGTGGCTTTCTTT
CDR3: CASSSTGFVAFF
length: 12
size: .
V: TRBV28
J: TRBJ1-1
D: .

DNA: TGTACCAGCAGCGTATATGGTAGCGGGGACTACAATGAGCAGTTCTTC
CDR3: CTSSVYGSGDYNEQFF
length: 16
size: .
V: TRBV9
J: TRBJ2-1
D: TRBD2

DNA: TGTGCCAGCAGTGAATATGGGCGCTTGGACAATGAGCAGTTCTTC
CDR3: CASSEYGRLDNEQFF
length: 15
size: few
V: TRBV25-1
J: TRBJ2-1
D: .

DNA: TGTGCCAGCAGAACCTCAGGGGAAGGCTACACCTTC
CDR3: CASRTSGEGYTF
length: 12
size: many
V: TRBV6-1
J: TRBJ1-2
D: .

DNA: TGTGCCAGCAGCTCGCGGGGGAGATTAGGCGATGAGCAGTTCTTC
CDR3: CASSSRGRLGDEQFF
length: 15
size: many
V: TRBV11-2
J: TRBJ2-1
D: TRBD2

DNA: TGTGCCAGCTCACCAATAACGAACCGGGGGGGCGAGCAGTACTTC
CDR3: CASSPITNRGGEQYF
length: 15
size: few
V: TRBV18
J: TRBJ2-7
D: TRBD2

DNA: TGTGCCATCAGTTCCGGGACAGAGAGCAATCAGCCCCAGCATTTT
CDR3: CAISSGTESNQPQHF
length: 15
size: many
V: TRBV10-3
J: TRBJ1-5
D: TRBD1

DNA: TGTGCCAGCAGCCAACGGACAGGGGTGACTATAGGCTATGGCTACACCTTC
CDR3: CASSQRTGVTIGYGYTF
length: 17
size: .
V: TRBV14
J: TRBJ1-2
D: TRBD1

DNA: TGTGCCAGCAGCGTATTAGCAGACTCTGGGGCCAACGTCCTGACTTTC
CDR3: CASSVLADSGANVLTF
length: 16
size: .
V: TRBV9
J: TRBJ2-6
D: .

DNA: TGTGCCAGCAGTTCACCCCTACGGCGTGGAAGCTCCTACAATGAGCAGTTCTTC
CDR3: CASSSPLRRGSSYNEQFF
length: 18
size: many
V: TRBV12-3/TRBV12-4
J: TRBJ2-1
D: .

DNA: TGTGCCAGCAGTTTGTGGGACGGAGCTAATTCACCCCTCCACTTT
CDR3: CASSLWDGANSPLHF
length: 15
size: few
V: TRBV12-3/TRBV12-4
J: TRBJ1-6
D: .

DNA: TGCGCCAGCAGCTCCCAGGGGACTGCCAATGAGCAGTTCTTC
CDR3: CASSSQGTANEQFF
length: 14
size: .
V: TRBV5-1
J: TRBJ2-1
D: .

DNA: TGTGCCAGTAGTCCCCTCGGGACAGGGAACTATGGCTACACCTTC
CDR3: CASSPLGTGNYGYTF
length: 15
size: few
V: TRBV19
J: TRBJ1-2
D: TRBD1

DNA: TGCAGCGCCACCACTGGGGGACACTCTGGAAACACCATATATTTT
CDR3: CSATTGGHSGNTIYF
length: 15
size: .
V: TRBV29-1
J: TRBJ1-3
D: .

DNA: TGTGCCACCAGTGATGGCGGGTTCGGAGGCTACACCTTC
CDR3: CATSDGGFGGYTF
length: 13
size: .
V: TRBV24-1
J: TRBJ1-2
D: .

DNA: TGTGCCTGGAGTGTATTGGGGGCTCAGGTGAACACTGAAGCTTTCTTT
CDR3: CAWSVLGAQVNTEAFF
length: 16
size: many
V: TRBV30
J: TRBJ1-1
D: .

DNA: TGTGCCTGGAGTTGGGCGGGAGGCCAACTAGAGATGTTTTTT
CDR3: CAWSWAGGQLEMFF
length: 14
size: .
V: TRBV30
J: TRBJ2-2
D: TRBD2

DNA: TGTGCCAGCACTTCCCAGGGGGCAAGGAATTCACCCCTCCACTTT
CDR3: CASTSQGARNSPLHF
length: 15
size: many
V: TRBV2
J: TRBJ1-6
D: TRBD1